This T cell receptor beta chain was obtained from a study of T-cell memory formation after mild COVID-19 (dated by TCRdb to 2020 to 2022). Some background on the complete study: TCR sequence clusters from the two donors were found to be largely donor specific. In a couple of donors, T-cell clones that expanded and contracted after mild COVID-19 were followed by sequencing TCRalpha and TCRbeta repertoires longitudinally. Two young, previously healthy adult volunteers made up the cohort, one male and one female. The paper's findings and limits, for the study overall: The study included only a couple of mild cases, and larger cohorts that include severe cases with pre-infection samples were judged to be necessary. Contracting CD4+ clones were located mainly in the CM and EM memory subsets, whereas CD8+ clones were found to be enriched in EMRA. Clones contracting from day 15 to 85 had balanced CD4/CD8 phenotypes, while a second wave expanding from day 15 to 37 was biased towards CD4+. Whether the second-wave clones peaking on day 37 were SARS-CoV-2 specific was not confirmed. Some responding clones were detected in pre-infection memory, suggesting pre-existing cross-reactive memory T cells joined the SARS-CoV-2 response.

Deletion took 6 bases off V and 2 bases off J, with a span of 15 bases between the germline ends. CDR1 and CDR2 are drawn from the germline V gene (reference sequence): LNHDA, SQIVND. The CDR3 numbers 15 residues from cysteine through phenylalanine. The kept DNA is CDR3 alone, 45 bases in frame from the first base. The listed sequencing device is Illumina NovaSeq 6000. TCRalpha and TCRbeta cDNA libraries were built by 5'RACE with constant-segment primers, adding sample barcodes and unique molecular identifiers. Trizol reagent was used to extract RNA from every sample. Libraries were amplified in two PCR steps, with a second sample barcode and Illumina TruSeq adapters added in the second step. Sequencing of the libraries was done on an Illumina NovaSeq, producing 2 x 150 bp paired-end reads. The published analysis was carried out like this. With migec v1.2.7, reads were demultiplexed and then collapsed into UMI-guided consensus sequences. Using mixcr v2.1.11, UMI consensuses were aligned to TRA and TRB V and J templates and then assembled into clonotypes. A clonotype was counted as expanded or contracted only if both edgeR and NoisET called the change significant, with noise models trained on biological replicates. For edgeR calls, a false discovery rate-adjusted p below 0.01 and a log2 fold-change threshold of 1 were applied. As an exploratory analysis of dynamics, max-normalized trajectories of the 1000 most abundant clonotypes were examined with PCA combined with hierarchical clustering. Separately sequenced CD4+ and CD8+ repertoires were used to assign the CD4 or CD8 phenotype of responding clones. The public reads were reprocessed in TCRdb via fastp at Q25 and MiXCR, keeping in-frame beta chains. Under each unique CDR3 protein, matching rows form one entry showing the most common genes and DNA. TCRdb's processing, not the authors', yielded these V and J calls. The table for this sample lists fewer than 700,000 distinct CDR3 sequences; about 22% of them were counted only once. The ten largest clones add up to roughly 8.3% of the sample.

Ficoll-Paque density gradient centrifugation was the method used to isolate PBMCs. This clonotype was counted only a few times. Its specific antigen is unknown. No clone much larger than this one lies a single base away; base qualities are absent. The source material was PBMCs or a T cell subset sorted from them (not recorded which). The sequence came from an adult woman who had mild COVID-19 (a few samples of this study predate the infection). The sample titles of this study are shuffled in the database, so cell type and time point are left out; the donor was told from shared clones. The chain uses TRBV19 and TRBJ2-3; D gene: possibly TRBD1, on 5 matching bases. Here the CDR3 is given as CASRRQGGDTDTQYF. The nucleotides read TGTGCCAGTAGACGGCAGGGTGGGGACACAGATACGCAGTATTTT.